The clone carrying this T cell receptor (beta chain) was seen many times. CDR3 size: 13 residues. Germline trimming cut 8 bases from V and 5 bases from J; bases unmatched to any gene: 5. CDR1 is ENHRY, CDR2 SYGVKD, per germline. This entry comes from a study of T-cell reconstitution after alpha-beta-depleted transplantation in children. Unique molecular identifiers were used to barcode this TCRbeta library. From the PCR reads, TCRdb called clonotypes with MiXCR, one entry per CDR3 protein. This sample has tens of thousands of distinct CDR3 sequences, with 6% to 8.5% found just once. This receptor was taken from a human donor who donated a stem cell graft to a child with acute lymphoblastic leukemia. J is TRBJ2-2 and V is TRBV10-3, with TRBD2 matching 7 bases. This sample comprised PBMCs from the stem cell graft donor, obtained from the stem cell graft. The CDR3 DNA sequence: TGTGCCATCCTAGCGGCCAATACCGGGGAGCTGTTTTTT. It translates to CAILAANTGELFF.